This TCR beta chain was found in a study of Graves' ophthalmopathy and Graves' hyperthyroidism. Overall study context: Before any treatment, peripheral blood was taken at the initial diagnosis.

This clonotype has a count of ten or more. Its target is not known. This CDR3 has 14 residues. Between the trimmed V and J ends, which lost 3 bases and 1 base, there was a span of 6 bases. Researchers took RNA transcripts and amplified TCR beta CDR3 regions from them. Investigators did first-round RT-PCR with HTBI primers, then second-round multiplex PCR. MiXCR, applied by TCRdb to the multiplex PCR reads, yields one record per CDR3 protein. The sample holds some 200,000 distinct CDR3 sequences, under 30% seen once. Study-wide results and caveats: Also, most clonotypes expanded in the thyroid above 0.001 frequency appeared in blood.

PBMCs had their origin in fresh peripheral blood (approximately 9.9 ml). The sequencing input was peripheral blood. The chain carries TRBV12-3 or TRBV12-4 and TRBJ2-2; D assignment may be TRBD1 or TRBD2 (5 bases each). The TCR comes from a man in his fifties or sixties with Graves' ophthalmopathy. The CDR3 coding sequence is TGTGCCAGCAGTTTGGGGGTGAACACCGGGGAGCTGTTTTTT. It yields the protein CASSLGVNTGELFF.